This TCR beta chain was found in a study of immune evolution from preneoplasia to lung adenocarcinoma. The ends were cut back, 7 bases at V and 5 bases at J, with 15 bases in the middle. The germline V gene encodes CDR1 SQVTM and CDR2 ANQGSEA. The length of the CDR3 is 13 residues. The repertoire was sequenced with immunoSEQ multiplex PCR; TCRdb's copy has only in-frame clones and lacks some. The profile covers about 9,900 clones, with around 90% appearing a single time and roughly 3% taken by the ten largest. The sequenced material came from FFPE invasive lung adenocarcinoma tissue. The chain has TRBV29-1 and TRBJ1-3, with TRBD1 as a possible D gene (6 bases). The sequence came from a person aged 70 to 79 with invasive lung adenocarcinoma. Some clones in this sample may be carry-over from other donors' samples. This CDR3 is CSDRQVSRNTIYF. In DNA form, the CDR3 reads TGCAGCGACAGACAGGTTTCAAGAAACACCATATATTTT.